This entry features one TCR beta chain sequence. Its antigen is not identified. The data belong to a study of Ad26.COV2.S vaccination and SARS-CoV-2 variants. Study results and limitations: Vaccine recipients showed a spike-specific TCR breadth that was higher than in placebo recipients. For non-spike TCRs, breadth in vaccine recipients resembled that in placebo recipients. The authors reported substantial breadth in spike-specific CD8+ and CD4+ T cell responses after vaccination. Possibly, TCR breadth and depth analyses underestimated total T cell responses.

Germline CDR1 is MDHEN and CDR2 is SYDVKM. V was trimmed by 5 bases and J by 6 bases, leaving 19 bases between them. The CDR3 contains 15 residues. The table came from immunoSEQ multiplex PCR; TCRdb's copy has only in-frame clones and leaves some out. The sample carries about 140,000 clones, 75% to 90% recorded once. V and J are TRBV28 and TRBJ1-2, with D hard to call. The specimen comprised peripheral blood, sampled after recovery from COVID-19. This receptor was identified in a human donor who had recovered from COVID-19. The CDR3 DNA follows: TGTGCCAGCAGTCGCCCGGTCCGAGCGAGGGATGGCTACACCTTC. Its protein is CASSRPVRARDGYTF.